A selection of T cell receptor beta chains follows, all from one sample in a study of CD8+ T cells in alopecia areata. Assay used: immunoSEQ multiplex PCR; TCRdb lists only in-frame clones, some missing. The sample has about 220,000 clones; around three fifths are singletons. The material was CD4+ T cells sorted from blood, obtained at week 4, from a patient treated with tofacitinib. These receptor sequences come from a human donor with alopecia areata. Both conserved end residues are part of each CDR3. D genes are given only for firm matches. Size values are once, few and many counts, or a class for expanded clones, and some rows have none.

>TRBV4-3|-|TRBJ2-3|TRBD2
CASSQVSTSGGAIGTQYF
TGCGCCAGCAGCCAAGTCAGTACTAGCGGGGGGGCAATTGGTACGCAGTATTTT
>TRBV7-2|-|TRBJ2-7|-
CASSLARALQEQYF
TGTGCCAGCAGCTTAGCCAGGGCTCTTCAAGAGCAGTACTTC
>TRBV29-1|-|TRBJ1-1|-
CSVEWITDTEAFF
TGCAGCGTTGAATGGATAACCGACACTGAAGCTTTCTTT
>TRBV29-1|few|TRBJ2-1|-
CSVGFLSRLGNEQFF
TGCAGCGTTGGGTTTCTGAGCAGGTTGGGCAATGAGCAGTTCTTC
>TRBV9|-|TRBJ2-7|TRBD1
CASSVGGQGHYEQYF
TGTGCCAGCAGCGTAGGCGGACAGGGGCACTACGAGCAGTACTTC
>TRBV29-1|-|TRBJ1-1|TRBD1
CSVDGQDTEAFF
TGCAGCGTTGATGGACAGGACACTGAAGCTTTCTTT
>TRBV13|many|TRBJ1-6|-
CASSLESKNSPLHF
TGTGCCAGCAGCTTAGAAAGCAAGAATTCACCCCTCCACTTT
>TRBV18|-|TRBJ2-7|TRBD1
CASSPRQGEDEQYF
TGTGCCAGCTCACCACGACAGGGTGAAGACGAGCAGTACTTC
>TRBV27|once|TRBJ2-5|TRBD1
CASSPDLIGTGVETQYF
TGTGCCAGCAGTCCGGATTTAATCGGGACAGGGGTGGAGACCCAGTACTTC
>TRBV2|-|TRBJ2-5|TRBD2
CASTGLAGPQNQETQYF
TGTGCCAGCACAGGACTAGCGGGGCCACAAAACCAAGAGACCCAGTACTTC
>TRBV2|-|TRBJ1-4|-
CATYLDGQRDEKLFF
TGTGCCACCTACCTGGACGGACAGCGGGATGAAAAACTGTTTTTT
>TRBV4-1|-|TRBJ1-1|-
CASRPVDSNPGNTEAFF
TGCGCCAGCAGGCCAGTGGACAGCAATCCTGGGAACACTGAAGCTTTCTTT
>TRBV6-4|few|TRBJ2-6|-
CASSGRTHSGANVLTF
TGTGCCAGCAGTGGACGGACACACTCTGGGGCCAACGTCCTGACTTTC
>TRBV4-3|few|TRBJ1-1|TRBD1
CASGQNRGIEAFF
TGCGCCAGCGGACAAAACAGGGGCATTGAAGCTTTCTTT
>TRBV11-2|-|TRBJ2-3|TRBD1
CASSFGQGVTDTQYF
TGTGCCAGCAGCTTCGGACAGGGGGTCACAGATACGCAGTATTTT
>TRBV11-1|many|TRBJ1-2|-
CASSFRQGIGGYTF
TGTGCCAGCAGCTTCCGCCAGGGAATAGGAGGCTACACCTTC
>TRBV6-5|many|TRBJ2-7|TRBD1
CASSTGTVYEQYF
TGTGCCAGCAGTACCGGGACAGTGTACGAGCAGTACTTC
>TRBV25-1|few|TRBJ1-1|-
CASNPPGQNTEAFF
TGTGCCAGCAATCCTCCGGGACAGAACACTGAAGCTTTCTTT
>TRBV30|-|TRBJ1-6|-
CAWSVTPHYSPLHF
TGTGCCTGGAGTGTGACCCCTCACTACTCACCCCTCCACTTT
>TRBV5-1|few|TRBJ2-1|-
CASSLRVRGNEQFF
TGCGCCAGCAGCCTCCGGGTCCGAGGGAATGAGCAGTTCTTC
>TRBV29-1|-|TRBJ1-2|-
CSVDRVDYGYTF
TGCAGCGTTGACAGGGTCGACTATGGCTACACCTTC
>TRBV13|few|TRBJ2-3|-
CASSSVISTDTQYF
TGTGCCAGCAGCTCGGTAATATCCACAGATACGCAGTATTTT
>TRBV11-2|few|TRBJ1-3|-
CASSITDSGNTIYF
TGTGCCAGCAGCATTACAGACTCTGGAAACACCATATATTTT
>TRBV29-1|-|TRBJ1-1|-
CSVARGGGTEAFF
TGCAGCGTCGCGAGGGGCGGTGGGACTGAAGCTTTCTTT
>TRBV9|-|TRBJ2-7|TRBD1
CASSVAPGGGEQYF
TGTGCCAGCAGCGTAGCCCCAGGGGGCGGCGAGCAGTACTTC
>TRBV4-1|-|TRBJ2-3|TRBD2
CASSQMVRGGRTDTQYF
TGCGCCAGCAGCCAGATGGTCCGGGGGGGCCGCACAGATACGCAGTATTTT
>TRBV30|-|TRBJ1-1|TRBD1
CAWSNGEGAGTEAFF
TGTGCCTGGAGTAACGGGGAGGGGGCTGGGACTGAAGCTTTCTTT
>TRBV9|-|TRBJ1-4|-
CASSVGDLGGEKLFF
TGTGCCAGCAGCGTAGGAGACCTGGGAGGCGAAAAACTGTTTTTT
>TRBV2|-|TRBJ1-5|TRBD1
CASMGGQGIHRQPQHF
TGTGCCAGCATGGGGGGACAGGGCATTCACAGGCAGCCCCAGCATTTT
>TRBV5-6|once|TRBJ1-2|-
CASSLVRRTNYGYTF
TGTGCCAGCAGCTTGGTCCGGAGGACTAACTATGGCTACACCTTC
>TRBV30|-|TRBJ2-7|-
CAWGSIYEQYF
TGTGCCTGGGGCTCAATTTACGAGCAGTACTTC
>TRBV6-6|few|TRBJ2-5|-
CASSAGSRETQYF
TGTGCCAGCAGTGCAGGGTCTCGAGAAACCCAGTACTTC
>TRBV2|-|TRBJ2-5|-
CASSEAVETQYF
TGTGCCAGCAGTGAGGCGGTTGAGACCCAGTACTTC
>TRBV11-1|-|TRBJ2-4|-
CASSFARGAKNIQYF
TGTGCCAGCAGCTTCGCCAGGGGTGCCAAAAACATTCAGTACTTC
>TRBV19|few|TRBJ2-3|-
CASSAGTDTQYF
TGTGCCAGTTCGGCGGGGACAGATACGCAGTATTTT
>TRBV30|-|TRBJ1-2|-
CAWSAQGGNYGYTF
TGTGCCTGGAGTGCTCAAGGAGGGAACTATGGCTACACCTTC
>TRBV6-5|few|TRBJ1-4|-
CASSLRQAREKLFF
TGTGCCAGCAGTCTACGACAGGCCCGGGAAAAACTGTTTTTT
>TRBV29-1|-|TRBJ2-7|TRBD2
CSVEGTSMEQYF
TGCAGCGTTGAGGGGACTAGTATGGAGCAGTACTTC
>TRBV7-9|-|TRBJ2-1|TRBD2
CASSLELAGGTSYNEQFF
TGTGCCAGCAGCTTAGAACTAGCGGGGGGAACTTCCTACAATGAGCAGTTCTTC
>TRBV30|-|TRBJ1-5|TRBD1
CAWSPPQGESGQPQHF
TGTGCCTGGAGTCCGCCACAGGGGGAATCGGGTCAGCCCCAGCATTTT
>TRBV7-2|-|TRBJ2-7|TRBD2
CASSPGWGAGVGEQYF
TGTGCCAGCAGCCCCGGCTGGGGAGCGGGGGTTGGGGAGCAGTACTTC
>TRBV4-3|-|TRBJ2-3|TRBD1
CASSQRQGLTDTQYF
TGCGCCAGCAGCCAGAGACAGGGGCTGACAGATACGCAGTATTTT